The 5 T cell receptor beta chains below were found in one sample sequenced in a study of cytomegalovirus exposure and HLA in healthy donors. Primers: 60 Vbeta forward and 13 Jbeta reverse. Produced via immunoSEQ multiplex PCR; TCRdb's table is partial and in-frame only. The table lists about 200,000 clones, 80% to 90% of them singletons, with 2.9% in the top ten. The material sequenced was PBMCs. The receptors stem from a man aged 25-45 years in good health and CMV-seronegative.

This sequence joins TRBV6-5 and TRBJ1-2, with D hard to call. Per the germline V gene, CDR1 is MNHEY and CDR2 is SVGAGI. CDR3 length equals 14 residues. Trimming took 0 bases from V and 5 from J, leaving 10 bases between them. CDR3 sequence (DNA): TGTGCCAGCAGTTACTCTTCAGGTCTATATGGCTACACCTTC. Its translation: CASSYSSGLYGYTF.

This sequence joins TRBV6-5 and TRBJ1-5, with unresolved D. With 5 bases removed from V and 7 bases from J, the gap between germline ends came to 12 bases. Germline CDR1 MNHEY, CDR2 SVGAGI. The CDR3 is 13 amino acids. For the CDR3, the DNA is TGTGCCAGCAGTCCCCCGAACGGGCAGCCCCAGCATTTT. Protein sequence: CASSPPNGQPQHF.

This clone showed up just once. The gene calls are TRBV7-9 and TRBJ2-5; a weak D match, TRBD2 (6 bases). V dropped 7 bases and J dropped 3 bases, with 9 bases sitting between them. Germline V gene sequence: CDR1 SEHNR, CDR2 FQNEAQ (reference sequence). The CDR3 has 12 amino acids. In DNA, the CDR3 is TGTGCCAGCACACGGACTAAAGAGACCCAGTACTTC. It encodes CASTRTKETQYF.

V and J are TRBV10-1 and TRBJ2-1; 9 nucleotides align to TRBD2. This CDR3 contains 16 residues. The J segment lost 4 bases and the V segment lost 3 bases, leaving 7 bases of the junction unmatched. Germline values: CDR1 WNHNN, CDR2 SYGVQD (reference sequence). The CDR3 nucleotides read TGCGCCAGCAGTGATATGGGGCTAGCGGGGTACAATGAGCAGTTCTTC. Encoded protein: CASSDMGLAGYNEQFF.

The sample holds a few counts of this clone. The V and J genes are TRBV5-1 and TRBJ2-1, with 11 nucleotides matching TRBD1. The germline CDR1 and CDR2 sequences are SGHRS and YFSETQ. V was clipped by 1 base and J by 8 bases; unmatched bases: 2. The CDR3 runs 14 residues. The CDR3 protein is CASSLWTGGDEQFF. Here the CDR3 DNA reads TGCGCCAGCAGCTTGTGGACAGGGGGCGATGAGCAGTTCTTC. Complete variable domain (other parts from reference TRBV5-1 and TRBJ2-1): KAGVTQTPRYLIKTRGQQVTLSCSPISGHRSVSWYQQTPGQGLQFLFEYFSETQRNKGNFPGRFSGRQFSNSRSEMNVSTLELGDSALYLCASSLWTGGDEQFFGPGTRLTVL.